A selection of T cell receptor beta chains follows, all from one sample in a study of T-cell memory formation after mild COVID-19. TCRdb independently ran MiXCR on the 5' RACE reads; one entry per CDR3 protein. The repertoire holds roughly 610,000 distinct CDR3 sequences, with around 15% as singletons. The sequencing input was PBMCs or a T cell subset sorted from them (not recorded which). The receptors here all came from an adult woman who had mild COVID-19 (a few samples of this study predate the infection). Cell type and time point are not known. CDR3s include the opening cysteine and the closing phenylalanine or tryptophan. D genes are given only for firm matches. Clone sizes are given selectively: once, few, many, or a class where the clone is expanded.

>TRBJ1-1|TRBV7-9|-|-
CASSFTEGEAFF
TGTGCCAGCAGCTTTACGGAGGGCGAAGCTTTCTTT
>TRBJ2-1|TRBV7-3|TRBD2|few
CASSSPPGTSGRINNEQFF
TGTGCCAGCAGCTCACCACCCGGGACTAGCGGGAGGATTAACAATGAGCAGTTCTTC
>TRBJ1-4|TRBV20-1|-|few
CSASAGGFATNEKLFF
TGCAGTGCTAGCGCAGGCGGATTTGCAACTAATGAAAAACTGTTTTTT
>TRBJ2-5|TRBV6-2/TRBV6-3|-|few
CASSYRYQETQYF
TGTGCCAGCAGTTACAGGTACCAAGAGACCCAGTACTTC
>TRBJ2-3|TRBV10-3|-|-
CAISARDTQYF
TGTGCCATCAGTGCCCGGGATACGCAGTATTTT
>TRBJ2-7|TRBV6-2/TRBV6-3|-|-
CASKYRDYEQYF
TGTGCCAGCAAATACAGGGACTACGAGCAGTACTTC
>TRBJ2-2|TRBV29-1|TRBD2|-
CSVGTSGGITGELFF
TGCAGCGTCGGGACTAGCGGGGGAATCACCGGGGAGCTGTTTTTT
>TRBJ1-6|TRBV7-2|-|many
CASSLYGTDYNSPLHF
TGTGCCAGCAGCTTATATGGGACCGATTATAATTCACCCCTCCACTTT
>TRBJ2-1|TRBV4-3|-|-
CASSQDEGWSYNEQFF
TGCGCCAGCAGCCAAGATGAGGGCTGGTCCTACAATGAGCAGTTCTTC
>TRBJ2-1|TRBV12-3/TRBV12-4|TRBD2|-
CASSLAQVAGHYNEQFF
TGTGCCAGCAGTTTAGCCCAAGTAGCGGGACATTACAATGAGCAGTTCTTC
>TRBJ2-6|TRBV7-9|-|few
CASSSQVLGPGVLTF
TGTGCCAGCAGCTCACAGGTTCTTGGCCCAGGGGTCCTGACTTTC
>TRBJ1-5|TRBV20-1|TRBD1|-
CSARDGQGVPMSIQPQHF
TGCAGTGCTAGAGATGGGCAGGGGGTCCCTATGTCTATTCAGCCCCAGCATTTT
>TRBJ2-1|TRBV12-3/TRBV12-4|-|-
CASSPGVSPDEQFF
TGTGCCAGCAGCCCCGGGGTGAGTCCTGATGAGCAGTTCTTC
>TRBJ1-2|TRBV29-1|-|few
CSVGTLTGPPGGGYTF
TGCAGCGTTGGCACCTTGACAGGTCCCCCGGGTGGAGGCTACACCTTC
>TRBJ2-1|TRBV5-1|-|-
CASSLSPPSREQFF
TGCGCCAGCAGCTTGTCCCCACCATCAAGGGAGCAGTTCTTC
>TRBJ2-6|TRBV20-1|TRBD1|few
CSAGQGSSSGANVLTF
TGCAGTGCGGGACAGGGGTCCTCCTCTGGGGCCAACGTCCTGACTTTC
>TRBJ1-1|TRBV19|-|-
CASSMDPRTEAFF
TGTGCCAGTAGTATGGATCCTCGCACTGAAGCTTTCTTT
>TRBJ1-5|TRBV20-1|TRBD1|many
CSARQGGNQPQHF
TGCAGTGCTCGACAGGGGGGCAATCAGCCCCAGCATTTT
>TRBJ1-5|TRBV13|TRBD1|-
CATSYRGAQPQHF
TGTGCCACCTCGTACAGGGGAGCCCAGCCCCAGCATTTT
>TRBJ1-2|TRBV6-1|-|-
CASCLDSSPGYGYTF
TGTGCCAGCTGCCTCGACAGCTCCCCGGGCTATGGCTACACCTTC
>TRBJ2-5|TRBV18|-|few
CASSPGMSQETQYF
TGTGCCAGCTCACCAGGCATGAGCCAAGAGACCCAGTACTTC
>TRBJ2-2|TRBV27|-|few
CASGRRMRDTGELFF
TGTGCCAGCGGACGGCGGATGCGGGACACCGGGGAGCTGTTTTTT
>TRBJ2-7|TRBV12-3/TRBV12-4|TRBD1|few
CASRLQGAISYEQYF
TGTGCCAGCAGGTTACAGGGGGCGATTTCCTACGAGCAGTACTTC
>TRBJ2-6|TRBV5-1|TRBD1|few
CASSSSGTGLSGANVLTF
TGCGCCAGCAGCTCCTCCGGGACAGGCCTTTCTGGGGCCAACGTCCTGACTTTC
>TRBJ2-1|TRBV7-2|-|-
CASSREPTGTQFF
TGTGCCAGCAGCCGAGAGCCGACGGGTACGCAGTTCTTC
>TRBJ2-7|TRBV19|-|many
CARMTGGSYEQYF
TGTGCCAGGATGACAGGTGGCTCCTACGAGCAGTACTTC
>TRBJ1-6|TRBV4-1|-|-
CASSQLEDTANSPLHF
TGCGCCAGCAGCCAATTAGAGGACACGGCCAATTCACCCCTCCACTTT
>TRBJ2-7|TRBV3-1|-|-
CASSGSGADRSSYEQYF
TGTGCCAGCAGCGGATCAGGAGCAGACAGGAGTTCCTACGAGCAGTACTTC
>TRBJ1-3|TRBV9|-|few
CASSVGPTGNTIYF
TGTGCCAGCAGCGTAGGCCCAACTGGAAACACCATATATTTT
>TRBJ1-1|TRBV3-1|-|-
CASSHQQYTEAFF
TGTGCCAGCAGCCATCAACAGTACACTGAAGCTTTCTTT
>TRBJ2-2|TRBV24-1|-|-
CATSDLQGGIGELFF
TGTGCCACCAGTGATTTGCAGGGGGGCATCGGGGAGCTGTTTTTT
>TRBJ2-1|TRBV7-9|TRBD2|few
CASSLDGRAGEQFF
TGTGCCAGCAGCTTAGACGGGAGGGCCGGGGAGCAGTTCTTC
>TRBJ2-5|TRBV20-1|-|-
CSAIQGMKTQYF
TGCAGTGCTATCCAGGGTATGAAGACCCAGTACTTC
>TRBJ1-5|TRBV6-4|-|-
CASSEQGGGQPQHF
TGTGCCAGCAGTGAACAGGGAGGGGGTCAGCCCCAGCATTTT
>TRBJ2-6|TRBV5-1|TRBD1|-
CASSLAGTGSGGANVLTF
TGCGCCAGCAGCTTGGCCGGGACAGGGTCAGGTGGGGCCAACGTCCTGACTTTC
>TRBJ2-1|TRBV12-3/TRBV12-4|TRBD2|few
CASSPRLAALANEQFF
TGTGCCAGCAGCCCCAGACTAGCGGCTTTGGCCAATGAGCAGTTCTTC
>TRBJ1-1|TRBV7-9|-|few
CASSPLRGAFF
TGTGCCAGCAGCCCACTACGAGGGGCTTTCTTT
>TRBJ2-1|TRBV5-1|-|-
CASSLVSISYNEQFF
TGCGCCAGCAGCTTGGTTTCCATTTCCTACAATGAGCAGTTCTTC
>TRBJ2-1|TRBV20-1|-|-
CSARSRLASSYNEQFF
TGCAGTGCTAGATCTAGACTTGCAAGCTCCTACAATGAGCAGTTCTTC
>TRBJ1-2|TRBV18|-|few
CASSPGGGEDGYTF
TGTGCCAGCTCACCCGGCGGGGGCGAGGATGGCTACACCTTC
>TRBJ1-5|TRBV20-1|-|-
CSGRWGPSGPQHF
TGCAGTGGGAGATGGGGGCCCTCGGGGCCCCAGCATTTT
>TRBJ2-2|TRBV3-2|-|few
CASSQPPGTQTPNTGELFF
TGTGCCAGCAGCCAACCCCCCGGGACTCAGACACCGAACACCGGGGAGCTGTTTTTT
>TRBJ2-7|TRBV2|TRBD2|few
CASSATSGSIYEQYF
TGTGCCAGCAGTGCAACTAGCGGGAGTATTTACGAGCAGTACTTC
>TRBJ2-7|TRBV5-1|TRBD1|few
CASSWRDRGGEQYF
TGCGCCAGCAGCTGGAGGGACAGGGGGGGCGAGCAGTACTTC
>TRBJ1-2|TRBV6-6|-|-
CASSYGDTDYGYTF
TGTGCCAGCAGTTACGGGGACACAGACTATGGCTACACCTTC
>TRBJ2-3|TRBV12-3/TRBV12-4|TRBD1|few
CASSPGTGSRADTQYF
TGTGCCAGCAGTCCCGGGACAGGGAGTCGCGCAGATACGCAGTATTTT
>TRBJ2-1|TRBV9|-|few
CASSVAADAREQFF
TGTGCCAGCAGCGTAGCTGCTGACGCCAGGGAGCAGTTCTTC
>TRBJ2-7|TRBV6-1|TRBD1|-
CASRKQGSISYEQYF
TGTGCCAGCAGAAAACAGGGGTCAATCTCCTACGAGCAGTACTTC
>TRBJ2-1|TRBV7-8|-|many
CASSLQRTLSYNEQFF
TGTGCCAGCAGCTTACAGCGGACCCTCTCCTACAATGAGCAGTTCTTC